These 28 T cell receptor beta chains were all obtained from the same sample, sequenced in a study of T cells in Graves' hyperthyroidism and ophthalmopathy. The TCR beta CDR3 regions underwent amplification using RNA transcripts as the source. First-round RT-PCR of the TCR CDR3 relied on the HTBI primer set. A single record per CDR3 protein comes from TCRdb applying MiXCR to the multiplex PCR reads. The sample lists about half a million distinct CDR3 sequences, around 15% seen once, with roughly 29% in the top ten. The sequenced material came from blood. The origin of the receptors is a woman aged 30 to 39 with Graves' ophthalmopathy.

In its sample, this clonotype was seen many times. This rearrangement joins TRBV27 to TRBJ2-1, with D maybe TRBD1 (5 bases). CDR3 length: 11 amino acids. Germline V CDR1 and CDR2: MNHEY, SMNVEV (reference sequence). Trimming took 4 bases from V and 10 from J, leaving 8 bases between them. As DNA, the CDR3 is TGTGCCAGCAGTTGGGGCGAAGAGCAGTTCTTC. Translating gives CASSWGEEQFF.

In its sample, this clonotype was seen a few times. The CDR3 loop is CASTFGTSGRSEQFF. The CDR3 DNA sequence: TGTGCCAGCACCTTTGGGACTAGCGGGAGAAGTGAGCAGTTCTTC. The genes are TRBV27 and TRBJ2-1, with TRBD2 matching 14 bases. With 7 bases clipped from V and 9 bases from J, the junction kept 8 bases outside the gene matches. CDR3 length equals 15 residues. CDR1 MNHEY and CDR2 SMNVEV come from the germline V gene (reference sequence).

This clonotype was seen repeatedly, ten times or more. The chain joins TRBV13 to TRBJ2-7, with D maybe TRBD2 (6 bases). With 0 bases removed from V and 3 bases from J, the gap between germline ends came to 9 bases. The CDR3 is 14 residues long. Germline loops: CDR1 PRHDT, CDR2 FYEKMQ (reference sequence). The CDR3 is CASSLGEAGYEQYF. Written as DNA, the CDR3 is TGTGCCAGCAGCTTAGGCGAAGCGGGCTACGAGCAGTACTTC.

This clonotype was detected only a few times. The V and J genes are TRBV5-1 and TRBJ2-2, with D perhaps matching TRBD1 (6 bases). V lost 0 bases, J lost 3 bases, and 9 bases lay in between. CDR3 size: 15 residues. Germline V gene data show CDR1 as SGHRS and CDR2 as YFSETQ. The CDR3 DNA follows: TGCGCCAGCAGCTTGGGGGGGCGAGACACCGGGGAGCTGTTTTTT. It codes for CASSLGGRDTGELFF. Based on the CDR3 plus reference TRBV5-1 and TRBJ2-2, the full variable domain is KAGVTQTPRYLIKTRGQQVTLSCSPISGHRSVSWYQQTPGQGLQFLFEYFSETQRNKGNFPGRFSGRQFSNSRSEMNVSTLELGDSALYLCASSLGGRDTGELFFGEGSRLTVL.

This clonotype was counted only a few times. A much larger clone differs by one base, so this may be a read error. CDR3 loop: CASSLSQMGSENIQYF. In DNA form, the CDR3 reads TGTGCCAGCAGTTTATCACAGATGGGGTCGGAAAACATTCAGTACTTC. The rearrangement links TRBV28 to TRBJ2-4; D not certain. V gave up 1 base and J gave up 5 bases, with 15 bases separating them. Germline V lookup: CDR1 MDHEN, CDR2 SYDVKM. This CDR3 is 16 amino acids long.

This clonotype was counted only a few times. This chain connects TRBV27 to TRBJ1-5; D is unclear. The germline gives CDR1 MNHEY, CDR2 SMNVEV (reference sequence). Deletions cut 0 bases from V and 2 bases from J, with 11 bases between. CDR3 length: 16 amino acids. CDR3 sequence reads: CASSLSGSRRNQPQHF. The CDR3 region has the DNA TGTGCCAGCAGTTTATCGGGGTCGCGTCGCAATCAGCCCCAGCATTTT.

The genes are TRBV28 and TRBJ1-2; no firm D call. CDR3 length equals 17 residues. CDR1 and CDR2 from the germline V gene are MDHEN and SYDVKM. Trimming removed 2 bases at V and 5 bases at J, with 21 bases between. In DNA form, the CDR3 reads TGTGCCAGCAGTTTACGGAGTTTTGGTTTAAGAATGTATGGCTACACCTTC. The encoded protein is CASSLRSFGLRMYGYTF.

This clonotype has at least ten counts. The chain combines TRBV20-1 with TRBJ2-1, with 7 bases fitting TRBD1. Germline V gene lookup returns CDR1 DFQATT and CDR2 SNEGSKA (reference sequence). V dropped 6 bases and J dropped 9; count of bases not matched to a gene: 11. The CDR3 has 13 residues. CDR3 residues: CSAFDRERGEQFF. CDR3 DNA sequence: TGCAGTGCGTTTGACAGGGAACGAGGTGAGCAGTTCTTC.

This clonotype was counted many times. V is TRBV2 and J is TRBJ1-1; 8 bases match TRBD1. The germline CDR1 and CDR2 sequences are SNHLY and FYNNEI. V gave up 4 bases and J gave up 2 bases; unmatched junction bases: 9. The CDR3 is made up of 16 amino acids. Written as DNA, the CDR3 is TGTGCCAGCAGTGCGGACAGGGTCAGGCTAAACACTGAAGCTTTCTTT. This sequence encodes CASSADRVRLNTEAFF.

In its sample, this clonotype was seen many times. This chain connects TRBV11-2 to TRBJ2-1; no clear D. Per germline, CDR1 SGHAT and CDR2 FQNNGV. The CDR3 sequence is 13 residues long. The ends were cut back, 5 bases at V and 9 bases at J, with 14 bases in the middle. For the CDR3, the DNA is TGTGCCAGCAGCCACGCGCTTCGGAGTGAGCAGTTCTTC. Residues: CASSHALRSEQFF. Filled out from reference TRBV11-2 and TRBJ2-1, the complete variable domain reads EAGVAQSPRYKIIEKRQSVAFWCNPISGHATLYWYQQILGQGPKLLIQFQNNGVVDDSQLPKDRFSAERLKGVDSTLKIQPAKLEDSAVYLCASSHALRSEQFFGPGTRLTVL.

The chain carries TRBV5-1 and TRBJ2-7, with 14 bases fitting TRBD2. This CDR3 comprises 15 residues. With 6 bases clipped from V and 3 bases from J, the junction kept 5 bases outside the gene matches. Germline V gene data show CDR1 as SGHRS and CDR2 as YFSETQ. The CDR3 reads CASNIGLAGGYEQYF. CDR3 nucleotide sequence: TGCGCCAGCAACATAGGACTAGCGGGGGGCTACGAGCAGTACTTC.

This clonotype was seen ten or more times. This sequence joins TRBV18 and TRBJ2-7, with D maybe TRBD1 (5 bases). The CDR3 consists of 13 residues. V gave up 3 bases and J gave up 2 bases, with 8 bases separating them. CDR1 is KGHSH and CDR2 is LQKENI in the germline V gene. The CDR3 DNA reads TGTGCCAGCTCACCGGCACAGGCCTACGAGCAGTACTTC. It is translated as CASSPAQAYEQYF. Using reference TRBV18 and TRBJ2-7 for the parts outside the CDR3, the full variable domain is NAGVMQNPRHLVRRRGQEARLRCSPMKGHSHVYWYRQLPEEGLKFMVYLQKENIIDESGMPKERFSAEFPKEGPSILRIQQVVRGDSAAYFCASSPAQAYEQYFGPGTRLTVT.

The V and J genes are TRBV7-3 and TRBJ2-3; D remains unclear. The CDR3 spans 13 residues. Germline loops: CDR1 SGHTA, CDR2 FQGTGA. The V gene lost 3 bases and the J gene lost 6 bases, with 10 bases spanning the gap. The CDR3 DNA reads TGTGCCAGCAGCTTCCAGGAGTTCGATACGCAGTATTTT. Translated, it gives CASSFQEFDTQYF.

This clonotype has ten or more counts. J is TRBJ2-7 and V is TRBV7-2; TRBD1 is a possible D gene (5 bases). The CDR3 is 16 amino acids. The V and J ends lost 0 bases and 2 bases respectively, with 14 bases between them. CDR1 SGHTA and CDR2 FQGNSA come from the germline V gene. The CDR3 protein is CASSLAIVPGPYEQYF. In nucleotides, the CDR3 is TGTGCCAGCAGCTTAGCGATAGTGCCAGGGCCCTACGAGCAGTACTTC.

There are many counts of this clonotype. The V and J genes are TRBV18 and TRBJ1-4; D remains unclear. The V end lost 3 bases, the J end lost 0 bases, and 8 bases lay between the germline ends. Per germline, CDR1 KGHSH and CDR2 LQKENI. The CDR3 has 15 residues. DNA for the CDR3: TGTGCCAGCTCACCTGCAGCCTCAACTAATGAAAAACTGTTTTTT. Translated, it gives CASSPAASTNEKLFF.

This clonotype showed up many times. In DNA form, the CDR3 reads TGTGCCAGCAGTTTAGGGCTTAGCAAAAACTACGAGCAGTACTTC. Translating gives CASSLGLSKNYEQYF. The rearrangement links TRBV27 to TRBJ2-7; D call uncertain. With 2 bases removed from V and 3 bases from J, the gap between germline ends came to 14 bases. CDR1 and CDR2 from the germline V gene are MNHEY and SMNVEV (reference sequence). This CDR3 region has 15 residues.

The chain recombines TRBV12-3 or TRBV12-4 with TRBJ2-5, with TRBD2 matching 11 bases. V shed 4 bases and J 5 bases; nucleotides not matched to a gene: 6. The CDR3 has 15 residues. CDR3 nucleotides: TGTGCCAGCAGTTACTCCCCTAGCGGGAGGGAGACCCAGTACTTC. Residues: CASSYSPSGRETQYF.

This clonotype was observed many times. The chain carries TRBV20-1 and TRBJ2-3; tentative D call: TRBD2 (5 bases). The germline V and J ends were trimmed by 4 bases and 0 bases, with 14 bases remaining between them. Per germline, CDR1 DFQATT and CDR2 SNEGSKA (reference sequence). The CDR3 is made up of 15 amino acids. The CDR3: CSATSGESSTDTQYF. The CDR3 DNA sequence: TGCAGTGCTACGAGCGGAGAATCTAGCACAGATACGCAGTATTTT.

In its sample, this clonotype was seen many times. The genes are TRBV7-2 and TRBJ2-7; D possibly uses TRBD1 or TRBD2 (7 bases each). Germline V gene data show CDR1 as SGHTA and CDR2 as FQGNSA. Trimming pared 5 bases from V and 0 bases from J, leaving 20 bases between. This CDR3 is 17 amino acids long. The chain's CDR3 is CASSRRGGAGSSYEQYF. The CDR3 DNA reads TGTGCCAGCAGCCGCAGGGGGGGAGCGGGGAGCTCCTACGAGCAGTACTTC.

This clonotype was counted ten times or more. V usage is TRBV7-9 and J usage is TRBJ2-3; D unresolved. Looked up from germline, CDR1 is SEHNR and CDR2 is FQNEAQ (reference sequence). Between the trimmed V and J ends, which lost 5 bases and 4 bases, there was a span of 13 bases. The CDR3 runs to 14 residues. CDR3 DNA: TGTGCCAGCAGCCCGGACGGGCGCGCAGATACGCAGTATTTT. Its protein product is CASSPDGRADTQYF.

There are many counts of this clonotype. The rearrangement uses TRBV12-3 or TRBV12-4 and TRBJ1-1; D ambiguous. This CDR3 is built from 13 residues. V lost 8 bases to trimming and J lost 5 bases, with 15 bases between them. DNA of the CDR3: TGTGCCAGCCAAACCCGGGGATATACTGAAGCTTTCTTT. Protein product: CASQTRGYTEAFF.

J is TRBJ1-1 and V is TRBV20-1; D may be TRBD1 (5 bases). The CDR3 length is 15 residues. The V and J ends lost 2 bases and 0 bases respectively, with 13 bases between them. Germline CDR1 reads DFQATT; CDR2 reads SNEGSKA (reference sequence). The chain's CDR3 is CSARQGRNVNTEAFF. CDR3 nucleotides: TGCAGTGCTAGACAGGGAAGGAACGTGAACACTGAAGCTTTCTTT.

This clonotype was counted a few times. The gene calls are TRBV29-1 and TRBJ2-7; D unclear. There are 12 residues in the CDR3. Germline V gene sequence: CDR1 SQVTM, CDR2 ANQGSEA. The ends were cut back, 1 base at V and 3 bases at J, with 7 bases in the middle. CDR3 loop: CSVEGSVYEQYF. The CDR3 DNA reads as TGCAGCGTTGAAGGGTCGGTCTACGAGCAGTACTTC.

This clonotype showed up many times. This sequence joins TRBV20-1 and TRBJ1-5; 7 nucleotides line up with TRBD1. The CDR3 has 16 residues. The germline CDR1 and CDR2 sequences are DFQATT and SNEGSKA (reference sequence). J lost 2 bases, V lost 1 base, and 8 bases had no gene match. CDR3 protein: CSARAPTGIGNQPQHF. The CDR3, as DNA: TGCAGTGCTAGAGCCCCGACAGGGATCGGCAATCAGCCCCAGCATTTT.

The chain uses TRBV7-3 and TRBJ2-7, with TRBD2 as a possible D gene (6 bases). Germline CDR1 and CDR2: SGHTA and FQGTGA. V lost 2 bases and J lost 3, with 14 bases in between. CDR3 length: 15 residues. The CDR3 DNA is TGTGCCAGCAGCTTAGGCGGGGCCCTTCTCTACGAGCAGTACTTC. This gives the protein CASSLGGALLYEQYF.

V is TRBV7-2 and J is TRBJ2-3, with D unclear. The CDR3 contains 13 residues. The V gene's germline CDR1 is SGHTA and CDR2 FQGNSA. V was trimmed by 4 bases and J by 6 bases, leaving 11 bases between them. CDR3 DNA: TGTGCCAGCAGCTCGACACCGGATGATACGCAGTATTTT. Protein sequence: CASSSTPDDTQYF.

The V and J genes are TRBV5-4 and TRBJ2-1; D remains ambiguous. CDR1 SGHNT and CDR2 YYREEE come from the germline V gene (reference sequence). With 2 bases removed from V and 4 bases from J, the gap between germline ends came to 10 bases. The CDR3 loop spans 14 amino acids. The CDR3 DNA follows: TGTGCCAGCAGCTTAACTGTCCTTTACAATGAGCAGTTCTTC. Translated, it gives CASSLTVLYNEQFF.

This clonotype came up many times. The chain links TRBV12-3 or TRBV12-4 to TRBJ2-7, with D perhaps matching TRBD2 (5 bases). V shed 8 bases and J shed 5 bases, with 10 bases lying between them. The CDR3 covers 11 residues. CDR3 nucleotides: TGTGCCAGCTCCTCGAGGGACGAGCAGTACTTC. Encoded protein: CASSSRDEQYF.